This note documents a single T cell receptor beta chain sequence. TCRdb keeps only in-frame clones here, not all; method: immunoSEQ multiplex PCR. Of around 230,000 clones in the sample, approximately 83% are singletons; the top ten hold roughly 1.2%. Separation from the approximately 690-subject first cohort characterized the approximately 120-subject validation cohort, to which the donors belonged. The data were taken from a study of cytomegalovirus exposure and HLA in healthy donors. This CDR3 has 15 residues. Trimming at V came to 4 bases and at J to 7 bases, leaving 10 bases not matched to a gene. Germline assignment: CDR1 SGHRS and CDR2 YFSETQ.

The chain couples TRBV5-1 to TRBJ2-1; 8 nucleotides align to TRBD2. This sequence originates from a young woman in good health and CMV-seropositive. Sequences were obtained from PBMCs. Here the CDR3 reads CASSLGLDPLNEQFF. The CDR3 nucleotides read TGCGCCAGCAGCCTGGGACTAGATCCCCTTAATGAGCAGTTCTTC.